This TCR beta chain was profiled in a study of blood T cell repertoires in COVID-19. Across the whole study: Nucleic acid was either cDNA or gDNA, and it came from T cells, B-cell-depleted T cells, or PBMCs.

The age range of participants was about 18 to 95 years, with residence in about 25 US areas. This CDR3 spans 13 amino acids. CDR1 and CDR2 (germline): MGHRA, YSYEKL. After removal of 2 bases from V and 9 bases from J, the junction contained 4 bases not matched to a gene. The data were produced by immunoSEQ multiplex PCR, yet TCRdb's version contains in-frame clones alone and is incomplete. The sample shows about 470,000 clones, roughly 90% of them seen only once. V usage is TRBV4-1 and J usage is TRBJ1-5; 7 bases fit TRBD1. This sequence was found in a woman younger than 35 who had recovered from COVID-19. Sequencing was done on a sample of PBMCs or T cells enriched from blood (not recorded which). CDR3 sequence (DNA): TGCGCCAGCAGCCAAACAGGGGCAGGGCCCCAGCATTTT. Translated: CASSQTGAGPQHF.